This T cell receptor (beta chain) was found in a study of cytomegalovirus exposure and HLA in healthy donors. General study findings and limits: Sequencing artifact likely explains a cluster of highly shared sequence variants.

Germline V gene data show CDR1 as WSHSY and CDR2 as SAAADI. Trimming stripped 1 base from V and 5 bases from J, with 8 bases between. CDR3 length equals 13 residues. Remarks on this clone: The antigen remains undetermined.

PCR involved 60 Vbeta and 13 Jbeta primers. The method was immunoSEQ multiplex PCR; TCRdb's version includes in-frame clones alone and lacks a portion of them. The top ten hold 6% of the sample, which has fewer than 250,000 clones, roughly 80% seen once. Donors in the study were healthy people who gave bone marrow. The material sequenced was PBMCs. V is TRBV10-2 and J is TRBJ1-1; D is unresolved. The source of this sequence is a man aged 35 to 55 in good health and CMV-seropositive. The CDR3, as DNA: TGCGCCAGCAGTGAGTGGGGAGGGACTGAAGCTTTCTTT. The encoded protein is CASSEWGGTEAFF.